The 19 T cell receptor beta chains below come from one sample, sequenced in a study of T-cell reconstitution after alpha-beta-depleted transplantation in children. TCRbeta library preparation incorporated unique molecular identifiers. TCRdb reprocessed the PCR reads with MiXCR, giving one entry per CDR3 protein. The data show some 600,000 distinct CDR3 sequences, about 15% seen once. The source was PBMCs from the stem cell graft donor, collected from the stem cell graft. These receptors were taken from a human donor who donated a stem cell graft to a child with acute myeloid leukemia.

This clonotype came up a few times. The chain is built from TRBV12-3 or TRBV12-4 and TRBJ2-2; a possible D gene is TRBD1 (6 bases). The CDR3 has 15 amino acids. V was pared by 5 bases and J by 5 bases, with 15 bases between. The CDR3 DNA is TGTGCCAGCAGTCCCTTCACAGGGAAAACCGGGGAGCTGTTTTTT. Protein product: CASSPFTGKTGELFF.

This clonotype was picked up a small number of times. The chain carries TRBV12-3 or TRBV12-4 and TRBJ2-5; D unresolved. V lost 4 bases and J 1 base, leaving 7 bases between the germline ends. The CDR3 contains 13 residues. In DNA form, the CDR3 reads TGTGCCAGCAGTTGGCAGAGCCAAGAGACCCAGTACTTC. Amino acids: CASSWQSQETQYF.

This clonotype has at least ten counts. The chain carries TRBV20-1 and TRBJ2-1, with 8 bases fitting TRBD1. Looked up from germline, CDR1 is DFQATT and CDR2 is SNEGSKA (reference sequence). This CDR3 comprises 11 residues. V shed 7 bases and J 7 bases; nucleotides not matched to a gene: 3. CDR3 in DNA: TGCAGTGAGGACAGGGAGAATGAGCAGTTCTTC. It yields the protein CSEDRENEQFF.

The chain joins TRBV5-1 to TRBJ2-3, with 8 bases lining up with TRBD1. After removal of 4 bases from V and 2 bases from J, the junction contained 6 bases not matched to a gene. The germline V gene encodes CDR1 SGHRS and CDR2 YFSETQ. This CDR3 is 15 amino acids long. CDR3 nucleotide sequence: TGCGCCAGCAGCACCGACAGGGGATACACAGATACGCAGTATTTT. This codes for CASSTDRGYTDTQYF.

Turning to this clonotype: This may arise from a read error, as a much more abundant clone is one base away. V usage is TRBV20-1 and J usage is TRBJ1-5; D unresolved. CDR3 length equals 15 residues. The V end was cut by 3 bases, the J end by 0 bases, with 12 bases between. Germline V gene sequence: CDR1 DFQATT, CDR2 SNEGSKA (reference sequence). The CDR3 spells CSASASPFSNQPQHF. CDR3 bases: TGCAGTGCTAGCGCCAGCCCTTTTAGCAATCAGCCCCAGCATTTT.

This clonotype has a count of ten or more. The chain combines TRBV7-8 with TRBJ2-1, with a possible D match to TRBD2 (5 bases). The germline gives CDR1 SGHVS, CDR2 FQNEAQ. This CDR3 spans 15 amino acids. Trimming pared 5 bases from V and 3 bases from J, leaving 14 bases between. The CDR3 nucleotides read TGTGCCAGCAGCCTCGCGAGCGGCATCTACAATGAGCAGTTCTTC. Its protein product is CASSLASGIYNEQFF.

A few counts support this clonotype. The rearrangement joins TRBV5-1 to TRBJ2-3; 10 bases line up with TRBD2. J was trimmed by 6 bases and V by 4 bases; bases with no gene match: 11. Germline CDR1 SGHRS, CDR2 YFSETQ. This CDR3 has 16 amino acids. The CDR3 region has the DNA TGCGCCAGCAGCCCAACCCTAGCGGGGGTCTCGGATACGCAGTATTTT. Translating gives CASSPTLAGVSDTQYF.

This clonotype showed up just a few times. An end of the junction differs from the germline gene, which may be a read error. The chain has TRBV20-1 and TRBJ2-4; D unclear. CDR3 length: 17 residues. Germline assignment: CDR1 DFQATT and CDR2 SNEGSKA (reference sequence). The CDR3 is CCARVSGRPLAKNIQYF. DNA of the CDR3: TGCTGTGCTAGAGTATCGGGTCGACCACTAGCCAAAAACATTCAGTACTTC.

This clonotype was seen more than once but under ten times. V usage is TRBV7-9 and J usage is TRBJ2-7; 9 bases are shared with TRBD2. This CDR3 is 16 amino acids long. Germline CDR1 and CDR2: SEHNR and FQNEAQ (reference sequence). V lost 4 bases, J lost 2 bases, and 9 bases stayed unmatched. The CDR3, as DNA: TGTGCCAGCAGCTCCCCGGTTAGCGGGGGTACCTACGAGCAGTACTTC. Translation gives CASSSPVSGGTYEQYF. Complete variable domain (other parts from reference TRBV7-9 and TRBJ2-7): DTGVSQNPRHKITKRGQNVTFRCDPISEHNRLYWYRQTLGQGPEFLTYFQNEAQLEKSRLLSDRFSAERPKGSFSTLEIQRTEQGDSAMYLCASSSPVSGGTYEQYFGPGTRLTVT.

This clonotype has a count of ten or more. This rearrangement joins TRBV20-1 to TRBJ2-5; weak D call: TRBD2 (5 bases). In germline, CDR1 is DFQATT, CDR2 SNEGSKA (reference sequence). Trimming pared 3 bases from V and 2 bases from J, leaving 16 bases between. This CDR3 comprises 15 residues. CDR3 residues: CSASEGVVDQETQYF. The CDR3 bases are TGCAGTGCTAGCGAGGGTGTTGTTGATCAAGAGACCCAGTACTTC.

This clonotype was seen only a few times. This sequence joins TRBV5-5 and TRBJ2-7, with D perhaps TRBD1 (6 bases). CDR1 and CDR2 from the germline V gene are SGHKS and YYEKEE (reference sequence). The length of the CDR3 is 14 residues. V was pared by 5 bases and J by 2 bases, with 14 bases between. The CDR3 protein is CASRPNRDPYEQYV. The DNA of the CDR3 is TGTGCCAGCAGACCAAACAGGGACCCCTACGAGCAGTACGTC.

This chain links TRBV27 with TRBJ2-5; the match to TRBD2 covers 7 bases. V lost 7 bases and J lost 0; bases outside the gene matches: 5. The CDR3 sequence is 14 residues long. Germline assignment: CDR1 MNHEY and CDR2 SMNVEV (reference sequence). CDR3 DNA sequence: TGTGCCAGCAAGATTCTAGCGGACCAAGAGACCCAGTACTTC. Translated: CASKILADQETQYF.

This clonotype was found many times. The V call is TRBV10-3, the J call TRBJ1-1; the match to TRBD1 covers 8 bases. Germline V gene sequence: CDR1 ENHRY, CDR2 SYGVKD. Trimming removed 4 bases from V and 11 bases from J; junction bases left unmatched: 18. This CDR3 region has 16 residues. The CDR3 DNA is TGTGCCATCAGTGCCCCCGAGACAGGGGCGTCAAGGGGGGCTTTCTTT. Residues: CAISAPETGASRGAFF.

This clonotype was counted ten times or more. The rearrangement uses TRBV20-1 and TRBJ2-7; D tentatively fits TRBD1 or TRBD2 (6 bases each). This CDR3 contains 13 residues. Germline CDR1 reads DFQATT; CDR2 reads SNEGSKA (reference sequence). V lost 6 bases and J lost 3, with 15 bases in between. The CDR3 sequence: CSARRRGGYEQYV. In nucleotides, the CDR3 is TGCAGTGCCCGGCGCAGGGGAGGCTACGAGCAGTACGTC.

This clonotype was seen a handful of times. V is TRBV2 and J is TRBJ1-4; 7 nucleotides agree with TRBD1. From germline, CDR1 is SNHLY and CDR2 FYNNEI. The ends lost 7 bases at V and 4 bases at J; junction bases unmatched: 3. This CDR3 spans 13 amino acids. The CDR3 region is CASKGQYNEKLFF. DNA for the CDR3: TGTGCCAGCAAGGGACAGTATAATGAAAAACTGTTTTTT.

This clonotype was counted many times. This chain links TRBV12-3 or TRBV12-4 with TRBJ1-1, with unresolved D. V shed 2 bases and J shed 5 bases, with 9 bases lying between them. CDR3 length: 13 amino acids. The CDR3 DNA reads TGTGCCAGCAGTTTAAGGTGGGGTACTGAAGCTTTCTTT. Translating gives CASSLRWGTEAFF.

The J gene is TRBJ2-7, the V gene TRBV7-2, with D perhaps matching TRBD1 or TRBD2 (5 bases each). The ends were cut back, 3 bases at V and 2 bases at J, with 17 bases in the middle. The germline V gene encodes CDR1 SGHTA and CDR2 FQGNSA. The CDR3 has 16 amino acids. The DNA for the CDR3 is TGTGCCAGCAGCTTGGCGCCGGGGCAGGAAACCTACGAGCAGTACTTC. Protein: CASSLAPGQETYEQYF.

The V and J genes are TRBV4-3 and TRBJ2-7; 8 bases align to TRBD1. The CDR3 contains 15 residues. J gave up 3 bases and V 0 bases, and 4 bases lay outside the gene matches. Germline-derived CDR1 and CDR2 are LGHNA and YSLEER. This CDR3 is CASSQETGADYEQYF. The CDR3 region has the DNA TGCGCCAGCAGCCAAGAGACAGGGGCCGACTACGAGCAGTACTTC.

This clonotype appeared a few times. The V gene is TRBV20-1, the J gene TRBJ2-1; D call uncertain. There are 15 residues in the CDR3. The V gene lost 6 bases and the J gene lost 7 bases, with 22 bases spanning the gap. Germline values: CDR1 DFQATT, CDR2 SNEGSKA (reference sequence). CDR3 bases: TGCAGTGCCTACGGATTGAGTTGGTACCCAAATGAGCAGTTCTTC. It is translated as CSAYGLSWYPNEQFF.